The entry below describes one T cell receptor beta chain. Its antigen is still unknown. Germline V gene data show CDR1 as MNHEY and CDR2 as SVGAGI. This CDR3 contains 12 residues. V was pared by 8 bases and J by 9 bases, with 5 bases of the junction left unmatched. The entry originates in a study of T cell responses to AZD1222 COVID-19 vaccine. Study-wide points: Without day 14 samples, only post-peak T cell repertoires were studied. Compared with day 0, the breadth and depth of the Spike-specific TCR repertoire rose significantly after two doses of AZD1222. Donors were largely white British and mainly female; clonal diversity was possibly underestimated.

Sequenced by immunoSEQ multiplex PCR; TCRdb stores in-frame clones only, minus some. The table records 95,000 to 150,000 clones, 87% of them present only once. This chain uses TRBV6-5 with TRBJ2-1; TRBD1 agrees at 9 bases. The sample was peripheral blood, taken on day 0 of AZD1222 vaccination. This receptor was identified in an adult in good health. The CDR3 sequence is CASGTGFGEQFF. The CDR3 DNA reads TGTGCCAGCGGGACAGGGTTTGGTGAGCAGTTCTTC.